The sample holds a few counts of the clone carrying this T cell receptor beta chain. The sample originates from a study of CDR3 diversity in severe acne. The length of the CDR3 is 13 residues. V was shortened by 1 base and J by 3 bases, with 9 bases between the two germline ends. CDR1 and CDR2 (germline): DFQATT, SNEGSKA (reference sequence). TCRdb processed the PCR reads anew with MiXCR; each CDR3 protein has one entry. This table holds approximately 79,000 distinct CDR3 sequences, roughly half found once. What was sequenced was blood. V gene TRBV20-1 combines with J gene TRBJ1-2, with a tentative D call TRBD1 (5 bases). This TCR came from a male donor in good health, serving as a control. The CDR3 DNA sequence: TGCAGTGCTAGAGGGACATCCGACTATGGCTACACCTTC. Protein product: CSARGTSDYGYTF.